This T cell receptor (beta chain) was sequenced during a study of cytomegalovirus exposure and HLA in healthy donors. Details on this clone: Its antigen remains unknown.

Trimming took 5 bases from V and 8 from J; bases not matched to a gene: 12. The length of the CDR3 is 15 residues. In germline, CDR1 is PRHDT, CDR2 FYEKMQ (reference sequence). General observations from the study: Many donors shared some public TCRs, even though most TCR sequences were rare. There were some V segments, including TRBV6-2 and TRBV6-3, excluded as indistinguishable. In an earlier analysis, productive rearrangement rates for most beta V segments clustered near 87% or 30%.

The PCR contained 60 Vbeta and 13 Jbeta primers. Only in-frame clones appear in the TCRdb table, and some are missing; sequencing was by immunoSEQ multiplex PCR. The data hold 100,000 to 150,000 clones, with around 80% observed a single time. J is TRBJ2-1 and V is TRBV13; 7 bases map to TRBD1. The sample taken for sequencing was PBMCs. This TCR derives from a human donor in good health. The CDR3, as DNA: TGTGCCAGCAGCCCAAGGGGGCGCAGGGTGGATGAGCAGTTCTTC. Translation: CASSPRGRRVDEQFF.